Below are 6 T cell receptor beta chains sequenced from a single sample in a study of cytomegalovirus exposure and HLA in healthy donors. Both 60 Vbeta primers and 13 Jbeta primers went into the PCR. Only in-frame clones appear in the TCRdb table, and some are missing; sequencing was by immunoSEQ multiplex PCR. The table lists about 160,000 clones, roughly 83% of them singletons. The sample consisted of PBMCs. The receptors were gathered from a young man in good health and CMV-seronegative.

The chain is built from TRBV6-5 and TRBJ2-3; no firm D call. The CDR3 is 13 residues long. The V and J ends lost 7 bases and 6 bases respectively, with 14 bases between them. Germline loops: CDR1 MNHEY, CDR2 SVGAGI. CDR3 residues: CASNRAAGDTQYF. CDR3 DNA sequence: TGTGCCAGCAACCGTGCCGCCGGGGATACGCAGTATTTT.

The chain recombines TRBV5-1 with TRBJ2-5; 8 bases fit TRBD2. The J segment lost 5 bases and the V segment lost 0 bases, leaving 9 bases of the junction unmatched. There are 16 residues in the CDR3. Germline CDR1 is SGHRS and CDR2 is YFSETQ. In nucleotides, the CDR3 is TGCGCCAGCAGCTTGGGACTAGCGTGGGGGGAGGAGACCCAGTACTTC. Amino acids: CASSLGLAWGEETQYF. Full variable domain (remainder filled in from reference TRBV5-1 and TRBJ2-5): KAGVTQTPRYLIKTRGQQVTLSCSPISGHRSVSWYQQTPGQGLQFLFEYFSETQRNKGNFPGRFSGRQFSNSRSEMNVSTLELGDSALYLCASSLGLAWGEETQYFGPGTRLLVL.

The chain couples TRBV5-1 to TRBJ2-7; a weak D match, TRBD1 (6 bases). The CDR3 spans 15 residues. Germline V gene data show CDR1 as SGHRS and CDR2 as YFSETQ. V was trimmed by 1 base and J by 1 base, leaving 12 bases between them. CDR3 bases: TGCGCCAGCAGCTTGATGGTAGGACAGTCCTACGAGCAGTACTTC. Translated: CASSLMVGQSYEQYF.

This sequence joins TRBV2 and TRBJ2-3; 7 positions match TRBD2. CDR1 SNHLY and CDR2 FYNNEI come from the germline V gene. This CDR3 region has 15 residues. Losses at the gene ends were 6 bases for V and 3 bases for J; bases not matched to a gene: 9. CDR3 sequence: CASRKLATGTDTQYF. The CDR3 DNA follows: TGTGCCAGCAGGAAACTAGCGACGGGAACAGATACGCAGTATTTT.

This chain links TRBV27 with TRBJ1-1; weak D call: TRBD1 (6 bases). Trimming left V 3 bases short and J 2 bases short, with 10 bases between. Germline V gene lookup returns CDR1 MNHEY and CDR2 SMNVEV (reference sequence). This CDR3 contains 14 residues. CDR3 sequence (DNA): TGTGCCAGCAGTTTGTCAGGGGTCAACACTGAAGCTTTCTTT. This translates into CASSLSGVNTEAFF.

The rearrangement links TRBV11-3 to TRBJ2-1; TRBD2 aligns across 10 bases. Germline-derived CDR1 and CDR2 are SGHNT and YENEEA. The V and J ends lost 1 base and 7 bases, in that order; junction bases with no gene match: 13. The CDR3 is 18 residues long. The CDR3 sequence is CASSLALTGTSDSNEQFF. Here the CDR3 DNA reads TGTGCCAGCAGCTTAGCTCTAACAGGGACTAGCGATTCTAATGAGCAGTTCTTC.